Presented here are 32 T cell receptor beta chains from one specimen sequenced in a study of OX40 agonist ivuxolimab in advanced cancers. Assay: immunoSEQ multiplex PCR; the TCRdb copy retains only in-frame clones and omits some. The sample comprises roughly 80,000 clones, roughly 85% of which are singletons, and approximately 2% rests with the top ten. This specimen consisted of CD4+ or CD8+ T cells sorted from blood, obtained in a trial of the OX40 agonist ivuxolimab. Receptors were obtained from an adult with an advanced solid tumor such as melanoma, head and neck, liver or kidney cancer.

This chain uses TRBV23-1 with TRBJ2-3; TRBD2 matches at 8 bases. TRBV23-1 is noted as an ORF with a role that remains uncertain. V lost 2 bases and J lost 3; bases outside the gene matches: 13. This CDR3 is built from 18 residues. Written as DNA, the CDR3 is TGCGCCAGCAGTCAAGGGCTAGCGGGCCGGGCGGTTACAGATACGCAGTATTTT. Translated, it gives CASSQGLAGRAVTDTQYF.

The chain joins TRBV5-5 to TRBJ2-7; D is ambiguous. The CDR3 runs 15 residues. V was shortened by 0 bases and J by 2 bases, with 12 bases between the two germline ends. Germline V lookup: CDR1 SGHKS, CDR2 YYEKEE (reference sequence). CDR3 sequence (DNA): TGTGCCAGCAGCTTGGAAGGGTCAGAAACCTACGAGCAGTACTTC. This encodes CASSLEGSETYEQYF.

The chain joins TRBV28 to TRBJ2-1; 7 nucleotides match TRBD1. The V segment lost 8 bases and the J segment 2 bases; nucleotides outside the gene matches: 6. The CDR3 totals 14 residues. Germline values: CDR1 MDHEN, CDR2 SYDVKM. The CDR3 spells CASGPGTAYNEQFF. The CDR3 DNA reads TGTGCCAGCGGTCCCGGGACAGCCTACAATGAGCAGTTCTTC.

The chain joins TRBV5-5 to TRBJ2-7; 10 nucleotides agree with TRBD1. The CDR3 extends over 16 amino acids. J lost 5 bases, V lost 4 bases, and 12 bases had no gene match. The germline gives CDR1 SGHKS, CDR2 YYEKEE (reference sequence). CDR3 sequence reads: CASSLGAAGQGNEQYF. For the CDR3, the DNA is TGTGCCAGCAGCCTGGGGGCTGCGGGACAGGGGAACGAGCAGTACTTC.

Only one count was recorded for this clone. The V and J genes are TRBV9 and TRBJ2-1, with D perhaps TRBD1 (6 bases). CDR3 length: 15 residues. Germline V CDR1 and CDR2: SGDLS, YYNGEE. Trimming shortened V by 0 bases and J by 2 bases, and 9 bases separated the two germline ends. CDR3 in amino acids: CASSVEGHPYNEQFF. The CDR3 DNA reads as TGTGCCAGCAGCGTAGAGGGACACCCCTACAATGAGCAGTTCTTC. The variable domain in full, completed from reference TRBV9 and TRBJ2-1, reads DSGVTQTPKHLITATGQRVTLRCSPRSGDLSVYWYQQSLDQGLQFLIQYYNGEERAKGNILERFSAQQFPDLHSELNLSSLELGDSALYFCASSVEGHPYNEQFFGPGTRLTVL.

This clone appeared a single time. V usage is TRBV6-6 and J usage is TRBJ1-2; D perhaps matches TRBD1 (6 bases). This CDR3 has 13 residues. Between the trimmed V and J ends, which lost 5 bases and 4 bases, there was a span of 11 bases. The V gene's germline CDR1 is MNHNY and CDR2 SVGAGI (reference sequence). The CDR3 protein is CASSLGQLYGYTF. The CDR3 nucleotides are TGTGCCAGCAGTCTTGGACAGCTCTATGGCTACACCTTC.

This chain links TRBV6-6 with TRBJ1-4, with D unclear. The germline V and J ends were trimmed by 4 bases and 11 bases, with 14 bases remaining between them. CDR1 and CDR2 from the germline V gene are MNHNY and SVGAGI (reference sequence). This CDR3 has 13 residues. The CDR3 bases are TGTGCCAGCAGTTCCGATACCGGGATCAAACTGTTTTTT. It is translated as CASSSDTGIKLFF.

The J gene is TRBJ1-5, the V gene TRBV10-3; TRBD1 is a possible D gene (5 bases). The CDR3 length is 13 residues. V shed 2 bases and J shed 6 bases, with 8 bases lying between them. Germline V CDR1 and CDR2: ENHRY, SYGVKD. In nucleotides, the CDR3 is TGTGCCATCAGTGAGGCTGGGGGTCAGCCCCAGCATTTT. The encoded protein is CAISEAGGQPQHF.

The J gene is TRBJ1-6, the V gene TRBV28; the match to TRBD1 covers 10 bases. Germline loops: CDR1 MDHEN, CDR2 SYDVKM. J was trimmed by 7 bases and V by 8 bases; bases with no gene match: 5. This CDR3 is 14 amino acids long. CDR3 nucleotides: TGTGCCAGCTGGGACAGGGGTAAGAATTCACCCCTCCACTTT. Amino acid sequence: CASWDRGKNSPLHF.

This sequence joins TRBV11-3 and TRBJ1-2, with 7 bases aligning to TRBD1. The CDR3 is made up of 16 amino acids. The germline V gene encodes CDR1 SGHNT and CDR2 YENEEA. Losses at the gene ends were 5 bases for V and 2 bases for J; bases not matched to a gene: 11. As DNA, the CDR3 is TGTGCCAGCAGCCCCGGGGCCAGGGGGGGAAACTATGGCTACACCTTC. It is translated as CASSPGARGGNYGYTF.

The J gene is TRBJ2-3, the V gene TRBV9; 10 bases match TRBD1. This CDR3 comprises 15 residues. CDR1 SGDLS and CDR2 YYNGEE come from the germline V gene. V was clipped by 1 base and J by 2 bases; unmatched bases: 1. CDR3 in DNA: TGTGCCAGCAGCGTACGACAGGGGGCCACAGATACGCAGTATTTT. Protein product: CASSVRQGATDTQYF.

The chain links TRBV19 to TRBJ1-1; D may be TRBD1 (5 bases). There are 14 residues in the CDR3. CDR1 is LNHDA, CDR2 SQIVND, per germline (reference sequence). Trimming removed 6 bases from V and 2 bases from J, with 13 bases in between. DNA for the CDR3: TGTGCCAGTAGCCACATCGGGACCAACACTGAAGCTTTCTTT. This sequence encodes CASSHIGTNTEAFF.

This clone was detected once. The V call is TRBV19, the J call TRBJ2-5; D gene unclear. Between the trimmed V and J ends, which lost 3 bases and 2 bases, there was a span of 13 bases. This CDR3 has 15 amino acids. CDR1 LNHDA and CDR2 SQIVND come from the germline V gene (reference sequence). In DNA form, the CDR3 reads TGTGCCAGTAGTATTGGCGGAGCTCAACAAGAGACCCAGTACTTC. It translates to CASSIGGAQQETQYF.

The chain recombines TRBV5-4 with TRBJ2-7; 8 bases align to TRBD1. The CDR3 runs 14 residues. Germline trimming cut 4 bases from V and 5 bases from J; bases unmatched to any gene: 8. Per germline, CDR1 SGHNT and CDR2 YYREEE (reference sequence). The CDR3 protein is CASSGRTGRNEQYF. Written as DNA, the CDR3 is TGTGCCAGCAGCGGCCGGACAGGGAGAAACGAGCAGTACTTC.

This clone has only one observation. In DNA, the CDR3 is TGTGCCAGCAGCTTATCGTCAGGGAGGGAGGGCTACACCTTC. This sequence encodes CASSLSSGREGYTF. This chain joins TRBV7-8 and TRBJ1-2, with D maybe TRBD1 (5 bases). Germline CDR1 reads SGHVS; CDR2 reads FQNEAQ. This CDR3 comprises 14 residues. With 2 bases removed from V and 8 bases from J, the gap between germline ends came to 15 bases.

The chain couples TRBV11-2 to TRBJ1-2; 8 bases fit TRBD1. Germline V gene lookup returns CDR1 SGHAT and CDR2 FQNNGV. J was trimmed by 6 bases and V by 1 base; bases with no gene match: 1. The CDR3 sequence is 13 residues long. CDR3 loop: CASSLVRGHGYTF. The CDR3 DNA sequence: TGTGCCAGCAGCTTAGTCAGGGGGCATGGCTACACCTTC. The full variable domain, with the rest looked up from reference TRBV11-2 and TRBJ1-2, is EAGVAQSPRYKIIEKRQSVAFWCNPISGHATLYWYQQILGQGPKLLIQFQNNGVVDDSQLPKDRFSAERLKGVDSTLKIQPAKLEDSAVYLCASSLVRGHGYTFGSGTRLTVV.

This clone was observed a handful of times. This CDR3 is also generated by other DNA sequences in the sample. The V gene is TRBV18, the J gene TRBJ2-5; D remains ambiguous. CDR3 length: 12 residues. Per the germline V gene, CDR1 is KGHSH and CDR2 is LQKENI. V lost 2 bases to trimming and J lost 4 bases, with 5 bases between them. The CDR3 DNA sequence: TGTGCCAGCTCACCAGAGAGAGAGACCCAGTACTTC. Its translation is CASSPERETQYF.

This clone was seen only once. The chain links TRBV13 to TRBJ1-3; D ambiguous. This CDR3 is built from 13 residues. Trimming left V 5 bases short and J 6 bases short, with 11 bases between. Germline V CDR1 and CDR2: PRHDT, FYEKMQ (reference sequence). The DNA for the CDR3 is TGTGCCAGCAGCCCCGGGCCCCAAAACACCATATATTTT. Its translation: CASSPGPQNTIYF. Looking up the rest from reference TRBV13 and TRBJ1-3 gives the full variable domain: AAGVIQSPRHLIKEKRETATLKCYPIPRHDTVYWYQQGPGQDPQFLISFYEKMQSDKGSIPDRFSAQQFSDYHSELNMSSLELGDSALYFCASSPGPQNTIYFGEGSWLTVV.

V and J are TRBV6-5 and TRBJ1-1; 10 bases map to TRBD1. The CDR3 is 14 amino acids. J lost 4 bases, V lost 10 bases, and 9 bases had no gene match. Looked up from germline, CDR1 is MNHEY and CDR2 is SVGAGI. This CDR3 is CATGQGDGRTEAFF. In DNA form, the CDR3 reads TGTGCCACCGGACAGGGGGACGGACGCACTGAAGCTTTCTTT.

The chain links TRBV5-1 to TRBJ2-7; a weak D match, TRBD1 (6 bases). From germline, CDR1 is SGHRS and CDR2 YFSETQ. The CDR3 loop spans 13 amino acids. The V gene lost 5 bases and the J gene lost 0 bases, with 9 bases spanning the gap. The CDR3 loop is CASSRTASYEQYF. Written as DNA, the CDR3 is TGCGCCAGCAGTCGGACAGCCTCCTACGAGCAGTACTTC.

The V gene is TRBV11-2, the J gene TRBJ1-1; D gene uncertain. CDR1 is SGHAT and CDR2 is FQNNGV in the germline V gene. Trimming pared 5 bases from V and 0 bases from J, leaving 10 bases between. This CDR3 is 14 amino acids long. Here the CDR3 reads CASSLRRMNTEAFF. The CDR3 DNA reads TGTGCCAGCAGCCTCCGGAGGATGAACACTGAAGCTTTCTTT.

The J gene is TRBJ1-4, the V gene TRBV15, with 8 bases matching TRBD1. There are 15 residues in the CDR3. V was clipped by 2 bases and J by 5 bases; unmatched bases: 4. Germline values: CDR1 LNHNV, CDR2 YYDKDF (reference sequence). The CDR3 sequence is CATSRTGTGNEKLFF. The CDR3 nucleotides read TGTGCCACCAGCAGAACCGGGACAGGAAATGAAAAACTGTTTTTT.

This chain connects TRBV6-5 to TRBJ2-3; 8 positions match TRBD1. The CDR3 consists of 15 residues. J was trimmed by 5 bases and V by 5 bases; bases with no gene match: 9. CDR1 and CDR2 from the germline V gene are MNHEY and SVGAGI. CDR3 sequence (DNA): TGTGCCAGCAGTCAGCTGACAGGGGAGGTAGATACGCAGTATTTT. Translated: CASSQLTGEVDTQYF.

The rearrangement uses TRBV7-9 and TRBJ1-2; tentative D call: TRBD1 (5 bases). This CDR3 contains 13 residues. Looked up from germline, CDR1 is SEHNR and CDR2 is FQNEAQ (reference sequence). V was cut by 1 base and J by 7 bases, with 10 bases left in between. The CDR3 protein is CASSLEQGGGYTF. CDR3 nucleotides: TGTGCCAGCAGCTTAGAGCAGGGAGGTGGCTACACCTTC. Together with reference TRBV7-9 and TRBJ1-2, the CDR3 gives the full variable domain: DTGVSQNPRHKITKRGQNVTFRCDPISEHNRLYWYRQTLGQGPEFLTYFQNEAQLEKSRLLSDRFSAERPKGSFSTLEIQRTEQGDSAMYLCASSLEQGGGYTFGSGTRLTVV.

V and J are TRBV6-1 and TRBJ2-1, with TRBD2 matching over 9 bases. Germline lookup yields CDR1 MNHNS and CDR2 SASEGT. The CDR3 loop spans 14 amino acids. V lost 5 bases and J lost 7; bases outside the gene matches: 6. The CDR3 bases are TGTGCCAGCAGTCTAGCGGGGCCATGGAATGAGCAGTTCTTC. Translating gives CASSLAGPWNEQFF.

The CDR3 sequence: CASSLGGAGANVLTF. CDR3 sequence (DNA): TGTGCCAGCAGCCTGGGGGGGGCTGGGGCCAACGTCCTGACTTTC. The chain recombines TRBV5-4 with TRBJ2-6; TRBD2 matches at 7 bases. CDR1 SGHNT and CDR2 YYREEE come from the germline V gene (reference sequence). The V segment lost 4 bases and the J segment 2 bases; nucleotides outside the gene matches: 3. This CDR3 comprises 15 residues.

This chain joins TRBV5-1 and TRBJ2-1; no reliable D call. The V end lost 0 bases, the J end lost 9 bases, and 10 bases lay between the germline ends. This CDR3 has 13 amino acids. CDR1 and CDR2 (germline): SGHRS, YFSETQ. The CDR3 reads CASSLDGASEQFF. The CDR3 region has the DNA TGCGCCAGCAGCTTGGATGGAGCGTCTGAGCAGTTCTTC.

This clone is a singleton in its sample. CDR3 region: CASRSTLTGAMETQYF. CDR3 DNA sequence: TGTGCCAGCAGATCTACCCTCACAGGGGCAATGGAGACCCAGTACTTC. J is TRBJ2-5 and V is TRBV2; 7 bases map to TRBD1. The V gene end was trimmed by 6 bases and the J gene end by 5 bases; junction bases not matched to a gene: 15. The V gene's germline CDR1 is SNHLY and CDR2 FYNNEI. CDR3 length equals 16 residues.

CDR3 DNA sequence: TGTGCCAGCAGCTTTCAGTTTGGGGCTGGCTACACCTTC. Residues: CASSFQFGAGYTF. V usage is TRBV5-6 and J usage is TRBJ1-2; the D gene is possibly TRBD1 (5 bases). Germline V gene lookup returns CDR1 SGHDT and CDR2 YYEEEE. The V gene lost 2 bases and the J gene lost 7 bases, with 12 bases spanning the gap. The CDR3 runs 13 residues.

This rearrangement joins TRBV4-3 to TRBJ2-1; TRBD2 might be the D (5 bases). The CDR3 has 17 residues. Germline loops: CDR1 LGHNA, CDR2 YSLEER. Trimming removed 2 bases from V and 0 bases from J, with 14 bases in between. Written as DNA, the CDR3 is TGCGCCAGCAGCCAAAGCCTATCGGGGAGCTCCTACAATGAGCAGTTCTTC. Its translation: CASSQSLSGSSYNEQFF.

The table lists this clone with a few counts. CDR3 coding DNA: TGTGCCAGCAGCTTAGCCCAGGCCGGCGGGGAGCTGTTTTTT. Its protein product is CASSLAQAGGELFF. The chain couples TRBV7-6 to TRBJ2-2, with no clear D. The CDR3 spans 14 residues. Germline V CDR1 and CDR2: SGHVS, FNYEAQ. The ends were cut back, 0 bases at V and 7 bases at J, with 9 bases in the middle. Full variable domain (rest looked up from reference TRBV7-6 and TRBJ2-2): GAGVSQSPRYKVTKRGQDVALRCDPISGHVSLYWYRQALGQGPEFLTYFNYEAQQDKSGLPNDRFSAERPEGSISTLTIQRTEQRDSAMYRCASSLAQAGGELFFGEGSRLTVL.

This clone appeared a single time. The CDR3 is CASSSTTDTQYF. CDR3 DNA sequence: TGTGCCAGCAGTTCCACCACAGATACGCAGTATTTT. V gene TRBV6-5 combines with J gene TRBJ2-3; D unclear. Germline CDR1 reads MNHEY; CDR2 reads SVGAGI. The CDR3 consists of 12 residues. The V end lost 4 bases, the J end lost 2 bases, and 4 bases lay between the germline ends.